This record covers a single T cell receptor (beta chain). Its specific antigen is unknown. Within one base of it there is no much larger clone, and no base qualities were kept. The sample's time point label, in plain terms: baseline before first vaccination. The vaccinee samples were drawn from two UK trials, COV001 and COV002, one of which was a single-blind randomized controlled phase 2/3 trial testing AZD1222 (ChAdOx1 nCoV-19) in healthy adults. For TCRbeta chain sequencing, PBMC samples from trial participants were taken at day 0 and at day 28 after the second dose. The CDR3 regions of human TCRbeta chains were subjected to immunosequencing. Processing in the source paper ran as follows. TCRs in the repertoires were compared against a reference library of SARS-CoV-2-specific TCRs that had been generated with the MIRA antigen-specificity platform. Breadth was defined as the fraction of unique TCRs that were SARS-CoV-2-associated. Depth was defined as the fraction of total T cells that were SARS-CoV-2-associated. Each spike-specific TCR was assigned to its reactive spike region and to a CD4 or CD8 class using the MIRA data. Log10-transformed breadth and depth values were compared by one-way ANOVA with Sidak's multiple comparisons tests. Held by TCRdb, this immuneACCESS table contains in-frame sequences only and omits some clones. Under half of the omission traces to an unresolved V gene where checked; the cause of the rest is unknown. V and J calls and clone size are those listed in that table; D and trimming were worked out from the DNA. A total of about 150,000 clones appear in this sample, roughly nine tenths of them only once. The ten top clones hold 18% of the sample.

The sample is drawn from a study of T cell responses to AZD1222 COVID-19 vaccine (dated by TCRdb to the early 2020s). Notes on the research overall: AZD1222 recipients whose second dose came at about 4 weeks and those whose second dose came at about 12 weeks were combined into one group, since spike-specific TCR depth and breadth did not differ between the two schedules. A total of approximately 240 trial participants underwent TCR sequencing, of whom about 200 had received two doses of AZD1222 and 26 had received two doses of the MenACWY control vaccine. Enrollment into the trials was organized by age into subgroups of 18-55, 56-69 and 70-plus years, and those subgroups contained 148, 28 and 57 TCR-sequenced participants, respectively. What the study reported, not specific to this receptor: The 56-69-year group was small, and its depth increase did not reach significance, likely because of low power. After two AZD1222 doses, spike-specific TCR breadth and depth were significantly higher than at day 0 and than in MenACWY recipients. Vaccine-associated CD4 TCRs spanned the whole spike protein, with dominant responses in regions 160-218 and 743-854. Participants were mostly white British and included more females than males, and it was suggested by the authors that clonal diversity may have been underestimated. Nearly half of unique spike-specific TCRs reportedly recognized epitopes outside regions mutated in the B.1.351 and B.1.1.7 variants. Conclusions about previously exposed vaccinees were limited because only six or seven AZD1222 recipients were SARS-CoV-2 seropositive at baseline. Because no day 14 peak-response samples were available, repertoires were characterized only after the peak T cell response.

Per the germline V gene (reference sequence), LNHDA is the CDR1 and SQIVND is the CDR2. V is cut by 6 bases and J by 6 bases, and the space between the germline ends is 8 bases. The CDR3, from cysteine to phenylalanine, totals 12 residues. The entry retains the CDR3 DNA only, 36 bases that are in frame from base 1. This TCR was sampled from an adult in good health. Sequenced here: peripheral blood, sampled on day 0 of AZD1222 vaccination. The rearranged chain carries TRBV19 and TRBJ2-2; TRBD2 is perhaps the D gene, given 6 matching bases. At the DNA level, the sequence is TGTGCCAGTAGCGGGGGTGCCGGGGAGCTGTTTTTT. It translates to CASSGGAGELFF.